This T cell receptor (beta chain) was found in a study of beta chain features in type 1 diabetes. General observations from the study: A closer apparent resemblance between naive, central memory and Treg TCRB repertoires was seen in patients than in healthy donors.

CDR1 SGHVS and CDR2 FQNEAQ come from the germline V gene. V lost 4 bases and J lost 4, with 13 bases in between. The CDR3 sequence is 15 residues long. This clone was seen only a few times. Its matching antigen is unknown. The whole isolated RNA underwent reverse transcription, so sequencing captured expressed TCRB transcripts. Produced via immunoSEQ multiplex PCR; TCRdb's table is partial and in-frame only. The sample lists hundreds of thousands of clones; 10% to 15% were seen once. Sequenced input: naive CD4+ T cells from blood. This sequence originates from a man between 18 and 29 years old in good health. This chain joins TRBV7-8 and TRBJ2-2, with D possibly being TRBD1 (5 bases). Here the CDR3 reads CASSSLSGLTGELFF. The CDR3 DNA reads TGTGCCAGCAGCTCTCTCTCAGGGCTCACCGGGGAGCTGTTTTTT. Looking up the rest from reference TRBV7-8 and TRBJ2-2 gives the full variable domain: GAGVSQSPRYKVAKRGQDVALRCDPISGHVSLFWYQQALGQGPEFLTYFQNEAQLDKSGLPSDRFFAERPEGSVSTLKIQRTQQEDSAVYLCASSSLSGLTGELFFGEGSRLTVL.